A selection of T cell receptor beta chains follows, all from one sample in a study of T cells in pancreatic ductal adenocarcinoma. Produced via immunoSEQ multiplex PCR; TCRdb's table is partial and in-frame only. The sample comprises about 97,000 clones, over 90% of which are singletons, and approximately 3.1% rests with the top ten. Sequenced input: PBMCs. The receptor source for this set is a human donor with pancreatic ductal adenocarcinoma. Each CDR3 is given with its conserved first and last residue. D genes are given only for firm matches. Size tells how often a clone was seen (once, few, many) or the class of an expanded clone, and some rows leave it out.

TRBV19,TRBJ2-3,.,.,CASSGLAFRTFTDTQYF,TGTGCCAGTAGCGGTCTAGCGTTTCGGACCTTCACAGATACGCAGTATTTT
TRBV7-2,TRBJ2-2,TRBD2,.,CASSLSLLAGFTGELFF,TGTGCCAGCAGCTTATCACTACTAGCGGGATTCACCGGGGAGCTGTTTTTT
TRBV19,TRBJ2-7,TRBD2,.,CASALAGGPYEQYF,TGTGCCAGCGCACTAGCGGGAGGGCCCTACGAGCAGTACTTC
TRBV4-1,TRBJ2-1,TRBD1,.,CASSQWTGAGNEQFF,TGCGCCAGCAGCCAATGGACAGGGGCCGGCAATGAGCAGTTCTTC
TRBV6-1,TRBJ2-7,TRBD2,.,CASSEPGLAGSGEQYF,TGTGCCAGCAGTGAACCGGGACTAGCGGGAAGCGGCGAGCAGTACTTC
TRBV4-1,TRBJ2-5,.,.,CASRAREKETQYF,TGCGCCAGCAGAGCAAGGGAGAAAGAGACCCAGTACTTC
TRBV20-1,TRBJ1-3,.,.,CSARVQNTIYF,TGCAGTGCTAGAGTCCAAAACACCATATATTTT
TRBV18,TRBJ1-5,TRBD1,.,CASSPGQTNQPQHF,TGTGCCAGCTCCCCGGGACAGACGAATCAGCCCCAGCATTTT
TRBV9,TRBJ2-1,TRBD2,.,CASSVLGAGEGNEQFF,TGTGCCAGCAGCGTGCTCGGGGCGGGAGAGGGCAATGAGCAGTTCTTC
TRBV5-1,TRBJ2-3,.,.,CASNPSGGISTDTQYF,TGCGCCAGCAACCCCTCCGGCGGCATTAGCACAGATACGCAGTATTTT
TRBV5-1,TRBJ2-1,TRBD2,.,CASSSGEGYNEQFF,TGCGCCAGCAGTAGCGGGGAGGGGTACAATGAGCAGTTCTTC
TRBV2,TRBJ1-5,TRBD1,.,CASSARQGAIQPQHF,TGTGCCAGCAGTGCGCGACAGGGGGCCATCCAGCCCCAGCATTTT
TRBV10-2,TRBJ2-7,.,.,CATSGWDNFEQYF,TGCGCCACGTCCGGGTGGGACAACTTCGAGCAGTACTTC
TRBV10-3,TRBJ2-7,.,.,CAISNQGNYEQYF,TGTGCCATCAGTAATCAGGGTAACTACGAGCAGTACTTC
TRBV9,TRBJ1-5,TRBD1,.,CASSSDRDFQPQHF,TGTGCCAGCAGCTCGGACAGGGATTTTCAGCCCCAGCATTTT
TRBV2,TRBJ2-7,TRBD1,once,CASGRDRGIRYF,TGTGCCAGCGGCCGGGACAGGGGGATAAGGTACTTC
TRBV28,TRBJ2-7,TRBD2,once,CASSPLAEWAYEQYF,TGTGCCAGCAGCCCACTAGCGGAGTGGGCCTACGAGCAGTACTTC
TRBV18,TRBJ2-7,.,.,CASSPPGTESYEQYF,TGTGCCAGCTCACCACCGGGGACTGAGTCCTACGAGCAGTACTTC
TRBV7-2,TRBJ1-1,.,few,CASSLTRTAEAFF,TGTGCCAGCAGCCTAACACGGACAGCTGAAGCTTTCTTT
TRBV5-1,TRBJ1-5,.,.,CASSLNGNQPQHF,TGCGCCAGCAGCTTGAACGGTAATCAGCCCCAGCATTTT
TRBV5-1,TRBJ1-5,TRBD1,.,CASSLGRDRAEINQPQHF,TGCGCCAGCAGCTTGGGCCGGGACAGGGCGGAAATCAATCAGCCCCAGCATTTT
TRBV6-1,TRBJ2-3,TRBD1,.,CASSRGQLTDTQYF,TGTGCCAGCAGCAGGGGGCAACTAACAGATACGCAGTATTTT
TRBV4-1,TRBJ2-5,TRBD2,.,CASSQVTQREWETQYF,TGCGCCAGCAGCCAAGTGACCCAGCGGGAGTGGGAGACCCAGTACTTC
TRBV27,TRBJ2-4,.,once,CASKGLPGAKNIQYF,TGTGCCAGCAAGGGGTTACCGGGAGCCAAAAACATTCAGTACTTC
TRBV15,TRBJ1-4,.,.,CATSRQTGKGEKLFF,TGTGCCACCAGCAGGCAAACAGGGAAAGGTGAAAAACTGTTTTTT
TRBV2,TRBJ2-2,TRBD1,.,CASNIQGAPIGELFF,TGTGCCAGCAATATACAGGGGGCGCCGATCGGGGAGCTGTTTTTT
TRBV6-1,TRBJ2-5,.,.,CASRLPQETQYF,TGTGCCAGCAGACTCCCTCAAGAGACCCAGTACTTC
TRBV19,TRBJ2-7,TRBD2,.,CASSEIAGVGRSYEQYF,TGTGCCAGTAGTGAGATAGCGGGGGTTGGCCGTTCCTACGAGCAGTACTTC
TRBV25-1,TRBJ2-7,.,.,CASSPKGFGSYEQYF,TGTGCCAGCAGTCCGAAGGGGTTTGGCTCCTACGAGCAGTACTTC
TRBV29-1,TRBJ2-5,.,.,CSVEQGMGETQYF,TGCAGCGTTGAACAGGGGATGGGAGAGACCCAGTACTTC
TRBV7-3,TRBJ2-2,.,.,CASSNYTGELFF,TGTGCCAGCAGTAATTACACCGGGGAGCTGTTTTTT
TRBV28,TRBJ2-7,.,.,CASTTAGAEQYF,TGTGCCAGCACAACCGCAGGGGCCGAGCAGTACTTC
TRBV5-1,TRBJ1-2,TRBD1,.,CASSLGTGGYGYTF,TGCGCCAGCAGCTTAGGGACAGGGGGCTATGGCTACACCTTC
TRBV13,TRBJ2-3,.,.,CASSSRVGSSTDTQYF,TGTGCCAGCAGCTCCAGAGTTGGGAGTAGCACAGATACGCAGTATTTT
TRBV7-2,TRBJ1-2,.,.,CASSETGFNGYTF,TGTGCCAGCAGCGAAACAGGGTTCAATGGCTACACCTTC
TRBV2,TRBJ1-1,.,.,CASTRDSAFTEAFF,TGTGCCAGCACCCGGGACTCGGCGTTCACTGAAGCTTTCTTT
TRBV4-1,TRBJ2-3,TRBD2,.,CASSGLAGVDTQYF,TGCGCCAGCAGCGGGCTAGCGGGAGTGGATACGCAGTATTTT
TRBV2,TRBJ2-7,TRBD1,.,CASRTGLSSYEQYF,TGTGCCAGTCGGACAGGACTTAGCTCCTACGAGCAGTACTTC
TRBV11-2,TRBJ2-7,.,.,CASRGGERYEQYF,TGTGCCAGCAGAGGCGGCGAGCGGTACGAGCAGTACTTC
TRBV14,TRBJ1-1,.,.,CASSQEIRGTEAFF,TGTGCCAGCAGCCAAGAAATCCGGGGGACTGAAGCTTTCTTT
TRBV6-1,TRBJ2-2,TRBD2,.,CASSGVGTSDDTGELFF,TGTGCCAGCAGTGGGGTGGGGACTAGCGATGACACCGGGGAGCTGTTTTTT
TRBV15,TRBJ1-3,TRBD1,.,CATSRDIGTAGNTIYF,TGTGCCACCAGCAGAGATATTGGGACAGCTGGAAACACCATATATTTT
TRBV11-2,TRBJ1-4,.,.,CASSPLMGRGKLFF,TGTGCCAGCAGCCCACTTATGGGGAGAGGAAAACTGTTTTTT
TRBV18,TRBJ2-3,.,once,CASSPAGPPADTQYF,TGTGCCAGCTCACCAGCGGGCCCTCCGGCGGATACGCAGTATTTT
TRBV14,TRBJ2-5,.,.,CASSPLVGTQETQYF,TGTGCCAGCAGCCCACTAGTTGGGACTCAAGAGACCCAGTACTTC
TRBV11-2,TRBJ2-1,.,few,CASSLIKGVVGEQFF,TGTGCCAGCAGCCTTATAAAGGGAGTAGTAGGTGAGCAGTTCTTC
TRBV28,TRBJ1-2,.,.,CASSLEGIGYGYTF,TGTGCCAGCAGTTTAGAGGGAATCGGCTATGGCTACACCTTC
TRBV4-1,TRBJ1-3,.,.,CASSQDPVSGNTIYF,TGCGCCAGCAGCCAAGATCCAGTGTCTGGAAACACCATATATTTT
TRBV2,TRBJ2-5,.,.,CASKRDTQQETQYF,TGTGCCAGTAAACGGGACACCCAACAAGAGACCCAGTACTTC
TRBV5-1,TRBJ1-1,TRBD1,once,CASSSGQGLYTEAFF,TGCGCCAGCAGCTCCGGACAGGGACTGTACACTGAAGCTTTCTTT